This T cell receptor (beta chain) was obtained from a study of blood T cells in healthy people across ages. Study context: Capturing about one barcoded beta molecule per two T cells was achieved by template switching.

V was cut by 4 bases and J by 0 bases, with 14 bases left in between. This CDR3 has 16 residues. The germline V gene has CDR1 SGHDT and CDR2 YYEEEE. A second PCR, run for about 7 to 11 cycles, used a sample-barcoded 5' primer plus a J-beta primer mix. Via MiXCR, TCRdb re-called the 5' RACE reads, giving one row per CDR3 protein. Altogether roughly 1,500,000 distinct CDR3 sequences are present, approximately 32% being singletons, with the ten largest covering approximately 10%. Each sample had at least 7 million PBMCs isolated. This clonotype was seen ten or more times. Its antigen remains unidentified. Study-level findings and limits: It was found that TCR beta diversity correlated strongly with the percentage of naive T cells.

Sequenced: blood. The rearrangement links TRBV5-6 to TRBJ2-1, with D perhaps being TRBD1 or TRBD2 (6 bases each). The source of this sequence is a woman in her thirties in good health. This CDR3 is CASSGGRGSSYNEQFF. The CDR3 DNA reads as TGTGCCAGCAGCGGGGGGCGGGGCAGCTCCTACAATGAGCAGTTCTTC.